One TCR beta chain is described in this entry. Which antigen it targets is not known. Base qualities are not at hand, and no much larger clone is one base apart. This sample was included in a study of control samples from healthy donors and cancer patients (dated by TCRdb to between 2020 and 2021). The library came from the immunoSEQ multiplex PCR assay. Not all clones reach the TCRdb copy of this immuneACCESS table, which keeps in-frame sequences only. Checked studies attribute under half of the gap to unresolved V genes and leave the rest unexplained. The sample table holds 190,000 or so clones, of which approximately 92% were seen once. The leading ten clones occupy over 1.1% of the sample. The sequenced sample was blood. This sequence originates from a man between 18 and 35 years old in good health.

In nucleotide form, the sequence is TGTGCCAGTAGTATCCTAGAAGGAGGTGAGCAGTTCTTC. It codes for CASSILEGGEQFF. This chain is built from TRBV19 and TRBJ2-1, with TRBD2 as a weak D call on 5 bases. From the germline V gene (reference sequence), CDR1 is LNHDA and CDR2 is SQIVND. Trimming at the junction amounts to 3 bases on V and 9 bases on J, and the germline ends lie 12 bases apart. Including the terminal cysteine and phenylalanine, the CDR3 comprises 13 residues. Of all the DNA, just the CDR3 is kept, 39 bases in frame from base 1.